These 30 T cell receptor beta chains originate from one sample sequenced in a study of T-cell memory formation after mild COVID-19. MiXCR, run by TCRdb on the 5' RACE reads, gives a single entry per CDR3 protein. The table records fewer than 200,000 distinct CDR3 sequences, less than 20% of them present only once. The sequenced material came from PBMCs or a T cell subset sorted from them (not recorded which). Every receptor here comes from a man aged 18 to 30 who had mild COVID-19 (a few samples of this study predate the infection). Cell type and time point are not known.

This clonotype was seen a handful of times. The chain employs TRBV6-6 and TRBJ2-3; D is ambiguous. Per the germline V gene, CDR1 is MNHNY and CDR2 is SVGAGI (reference sequence). This CDR3 is built from 12 residues. The ends were cut back, 6 bases at V and 6 bases at J, with 10 bases in the middle. The CDR3 nucleotides read TGTGCCAGCAGCTTTTCGGCGGATACGCAGTATTTT. This gives the protein CASSFSADTQYF.

The chain links TRBV3-1 to TRBJ2-2; TRBD2 aligns across 14 bases. In germline, CDR1 is LGHDT, CDR2 YNNKEL (reference sequence). The CDR3 runs 15 residues. The V segment lost 4 bases and the J segment 11 bases; nucleotides outside the gene matches: 6. CDR3 sequence reads: CASSPGTSGGRELFF. CDR3 coding DNA: TGTGCCAGCAGCCCCGGGACTAGCGGGGGCCGAGAGCTGTTTTTT.

This clonotype was found many times. The chain employs TRBV4-1 and TRBJ2-3; TRBD1 or TRBD2 may be the D gene (5 bases each). The V end lost 1 base, the J end lost 5 bases, and 16 bases lay between the germline ends. Germline CDR1 reads MGHRA; CDR2 reads YSYEKL. This CDR3 contains 16 residues. This chain's CDR3 is CASSQGFRESIDTQYF. The CDR3 bases are TGCGCCAGCAGCCAAGGCTTCAGGGAGAGTATAGATACGCAGTATTTT.

This clonotype showed up many times. The gene calls are TRBV5-5 and TRBJ2-5, with D unclear. Germline CDR1 SGHKS, CDR2 YYEKEE (reference sequence). The V end was cut by 0 bases, the J end by 0 bases, with 6 bases between. The CDR3 is made up of 14 amino acids. CDR3: CASSLEGYQETQYF. For the CDR3, the DNA is TGTGCCAGCAGCTTGGAAGGCTACCAAGAGACCCAGTACTTC.

This clonotype has a count of ten or more. The chain joins TRBV24-1 to TRBJ2-5; TRBD2 is a possible D gene (7 bases). The CDR3 extends over 15 amino acids. V was shortened by 3 bases and J by 5 bases, with 15 bases between the two germline ends. Germline CDR1 KGHDR, CDR2 SFDVKD. CDR3 coding DNA: TGTGCCACCAGTGATGCAGGGGAGGGTCGGGAGACCCAGTACTTC. Protein sequence: CATSDAGEGRETQYF.

The J gene is TRBJ1-2, the V gene TRBV18, with D perhaps matching TRBD1 (5 bases). This CDR3 has 16 amino acids. Trimming removed 4 bases from V and 5 bases from J, with 20 bases in between. Per the germline V gene, CDR1 is KGHSH and CDR2 is LQKENI. Written as DNA, the CDR3 is TGTGCCAGCTCACGGACCGTAGGTGGGGGAGATTATGGCTACACCTTC. Protein: CASSRTVGGGDYGYTF.

This clonotype was seen only a few times. The gene calls are TRBV7-9 and TRBJ2-7, with D perhaps TRBD1 or TRBD2 (5 bases each). CDR3 length: 16 residues. The germline gives CDR1 SEHNR, CDR2 FQNEAQ (reference sequence). Trimming left V 5 bases short and J 2 bases short, with 19 bases between. The CDR3 nucleotides read TGTGCCAGCAGCCGCTTAACGGGGCCAATACCCTACGAGCAGTACGTC. Its translation is CASSRLTGPIPYEQYV.

This clonotype has a count of ten or more. The V call is TRBV6-1, the J call TRBJ2-1, with D maybe TRBD2 (6 bases). V was clipped by 6 bases and J by 5 bases, with 20 bases between them. The CDR3 spans 16 residues. Germline lookup yields CDR1 MNHNS and CDR2 SASEGT. CDR3 in amino acids: CASRLGSGRGNNEQFF. CDR3 DNA sequence: TGTGCCAGCAGACTCGGGTCGGGACGGGGGAACAATGAGCAGTTCTTC.

The genes are TRBV6-5 and TRBJ2-7; D not resolved. This CDR3 is 12 amino acids long. With 6 bases removed from V and 4 bases from J, the gap between germline ends came to 10 bases. The germline gives CDR1 MNHEY, CDR2 SVGAGI. DNA of the CDR3: TGTGCCAGCAGCACGACCCCTTACGAGCAGTACTTC. This gives the protein CASSTTPYEQYF.

The V and J genes are TRBV12-3 or TRBV12-4 and TRBJ1-5; a weak D match, TRBD1 (5 bases). Trimming removed 4 bases from V and 4 bases from J, with 8 bases in between. The CDR3 contains 13 residues. The CDR3 DNA reads TGTGCCAGCAGTTCGGGACGGAATCAGCCCCAGCATTTT. The encoded protein is CASSSGRNQPQHF.

In its sample, this clonotype was seen a few times. V gene TRBV2 combines with J gene TRBJ2-2, with D hard to call. This CDR3 has 15 residues. The germline CDR1 and CDR2 sequences are SNHLY and FYNNEI. The V gene lost 7 bases and the J gene lost 1 base, with 13 bases spanning the gap. CDR3 DNA sequence: TGTGCCAGCACCAGCAGTAGGTTGAACACCGGGGAGCTGTTTTTT. Amino acid sequence: CASTSSRLNTGELFF.

This clonotype was detected only a few times. V and J are TRBV9 and TRBJ1-2; the match to TRBD1 covers 9 bases. Germline-derived CDR1 and CDR2 are SGDLS and YYNGEE. The CDR3 has 16 residues. V lost 3 bases, J lost 6 bases, and 12 bases stayed unmatched. In DNA form, the CDR3 reads TGTGCCAGCAGCGCGAGGGGGGACAGGGCTTCCCATGGCTACACCTTC. This codes for CASSARGDRASHGYTF.

Only a few counts were recorded for this clonotype. The V gene is TRBV7-9, the J gene TRBJ1-1; TRBD1 matches 9 bases. V shed 7 bases and J 3 bases; nucleotides not matched to a gene: 12. CDR1 and CDR2 (germline): SEHNR, FQNEAQ (reference sequence). There are 16 residues in the CDR3. Here the CDR3 reads CASTPTGGAADTEAFF. CDR3 nucleotides: TGTGCCAGCACCCCGACAGGGGGTGCGGCGGACACTGAAGCTTTCTTT.

The chain is built from TRBV5-4 and TRBJ2-5; D gene uncertain. This CDR3 has 14 residues. CDR1 SGHNT and CDR2 YYREEE come from the germline V gene (reference sequence). V dropped 0 bases and J dropped 5 bases, with 11 bases sitting between them. As DNA, the CDR3 is TGTGCCAGCAGCTTGGCCAGTTGGGTGGAGACCCAGTACTTC. This translates into CASSLASWVETQYF.

This clonotype was seen more than once but under ten times. This chain links TRBV6-2 or TRBV6-3 with TRBJ1-4; unclear D gene. Looked up from germline, CDR1 is MNHEY and CDR2 is SVGEGT. This CDR3 comprises 14 residues. V gave up 6 bases and J gave up 8 bases, with 16 bases separating them. The CDR3 reads CASRNRGGGEKLFF. CDR3 coding DNA: TGTGCCAGCAGAAATAGAGGAGGTGGAGAAAAACTGTTTTTT.

The chain links TRBV6-5 to TRBJ1-1, with 8 bases aligning to TRBD1. V shed 6 bases, J shed 1 base, and the junction held 13 bases outside the gene matches. CDR1 is MNHEY and CDR2 is SVGAGI in the germline V gene. The CDR3 consists of 17 residues. In DNA, the CDR3 is TGTGCCAGCAGGTCACCGGGACAGGAACGGGGGAACACTGAAGCTTTCTTT. It translates to CASRSPGQERGNTEAFF.

The chain has TRBV5-6 and TRBJ2-3, with 7 bases aligning to TRBD2. Germline V gives CDR1 SGHDT, CDR2 YYEEEE. Trimming cost V 5 bases and J 2 bases; bases outside gene matches: 5. The CDR3 has 14 residues. The CDR3 region is CASRSRGSTDTQYF. In DNA, the CDR3 is TGTGCCAGCAGGTCGCGGGGGTCCACAGATACGCAGTATTTT.

Here the CDR3 reads CASRRTGDWGQRGNEQFF. The CDR3 DNA sequence: TGTGCCAGCAGGAGGACAGGAGACTGGGGACAGCGAGGGAATGAGCAGTTCTTC. V is TRBV6-7 and J is TRBJ2-1; 7 nucleotides agree with TRBD1. TRBV6-7 belongs to the ORF category, with a function that is uncertain. With 6 bases clipped from V and 7 bases from J, the junction kept 21 bases outside the gene matches. CDR3 length: 18 residues.

This clonotype was counted only a few times. V and J are TRBV5-1 and TRBJ1-2; a possible D gene is TRBD1 (5 bases). Germline V gene lookup returns CDR1 SGHRS and CDR2 YFSETQ. This CDR3 has 17 amino acids. The V and J ends lost 1 base and 6 bases respectively, with 22 bases between them. The CDR3, as DNA: TGCGCCAGCAGCTTGCCCCTCGCTACGAGGGGCGCGAATGGCTACACCTTC. Its translation: CASSLPLATRGANGYTF.

For the CDR3, the DNA is TGTGCCAGCAGTTCAGAGAGGGGCGCCTATGGCTACACCTTC. It specifies CASSSERGAYGYTF. V gene TRBV6-6 combines with J gene TRBJ1-2; weak D call: TRBD1 (5 bases). Germline V lookup: CDR1 MNHNY, CDR2 SVGAGI (reference sequence). The CDR3 spans 14 residues. V was cut by 4 bases and J by 4 bases, with 13 bases left in between.

This clonotype came up a few times. The rearrangement joins TRBV7-2 to TRBJ2-1; unclear D gene. The CDR3 extends over 16 amino acids. Trimming left V 1 base short and J 1 base short, with 11 bases between. Germline lookup yields CDR1 SGHTA and CDR2 FQGNSA. CDR3 in amino acids: CASSLGGTVSYNEQFF. DNA of the CDR3: TGTGCCAGCAGCTTAGGAGGAACAGTTTCCTACAATGAGCAGTTCTTC.

In this sample, this clonotype turned up a few times. V is TRBV6-2 or TRBV6-3 and J is TRBJ2-7; D gene ambiguous. The CDR3 has 13 residues. The germline V and J ends were trimmed by 4 bases and 2 bases, with 9 bases remaining between them. CDR1 is MNHEY and CDR2 is SVGEGT in the germline V gene. DNA of the CDR3: TGTGCCAGCAGTTCGAGGTCCCCCTACGAGCAGTACTTC. Translation gives CASSSRSPYEQYF.

By share, this clonotype counts as medium-sized (0.01 to 0.1%). The rearrangement joins TRBV7-3 to TRBJ2-6, with D unresolved. The germline V and J ends were trimmed by 6 bases and 1 base, with 4 bases remaining between them. This CDR3 contains 13 residues. The germline V gene has CDR1 SGHTA and CDR2 FQGTGA. The CDR3 DNA reads as TGTGCCAGCAGGCCTTCTGGGGCCAACGTCCTGACTTTC. Translating it yields CASRPSGANVLTF.

The CDR3 DNA is TGTGCCAGCAGCTTAGTGGCGCTAGGAACGGAGCTGTTTTTT. This translates into CASSLVALGTELFF. V and J are TRBV7-2 and TRBJ2-2, with no clear D. The length of the CDR3 is 14 residues. In germline, CDR1 is SGHTA, CDR2 FQGNSA. V was shortened by 1 base and J by 10 bases, with 13 bases between the two germline ends. Full variable domain (missing parts from reference TRBV7-2 and TRBJ2-2): GAGVSQSPSNKVTEKGKDVELRCDPISGHTALYWYRQSLGQGLEFLIYFQGNSAPDKSGLPSDRFSAERTGGSVSTLTIQRTQQEDSAVYLCASSLVALGTELFFGEGSRLTVL.

This clonotype showed up just a few times. The gene calls are TRBV5-6 and TRBJ1-2; the D is unclear. Trimming left V 1 base short and J 0 bases short, with 7 bases between. The germline V gene encodes CDR1 SGHDT and CDR2 YYEEEE. This CDR3 is 14 amino acids long. The CDR3 reads CASSLSGANYGYTF. Written as DNA, the CDR3 is TGTGCCAGCAGCTTGAGTGGGGCTAACTATGGCTACACCTTC.

This clonotype appeared a few times. This sequence joins TRBV7-2 and TRBJ2-3; no definite D call. Per germline, CDR1 SGHTA and CDR2 FQGNSA. The ends were cut back, 5 bases at V and 0 bases at J, with 15 bases in the middle. The CDR3 sequence is 16 residues long. CDR3 in DNA: TGTGCCAGCAGCCCGCGTAGGGCTTATAGCACAGATACGCAGTATTTT. The encoded protein is CASSPRRAYSTDTQYF.

The sample holds many counts of this clonotype. The genes are TRBV10-2 and TRBJ2-7; the match to TRBD2 covers 7 bases. With 2 bases clipped from V and 1 base from J, the junction kept 8 bases outside the gene matches. Germline assignment: CDR1 WSHSY and CDR2 SAAADI. The CDR3 contains 16 residues. CDR3 coding DNA: TGCGCCAGCAGTGAGGCCCTAGCGGAACTGTCCTACGAGCAGTACTTC. It specifies CASSEALAELSYEQYF.

The V call is TRBV29-1, the J call TRBJ2-3; D is possibly TRBD2 (6 bases). V was clipped by 7 bases and J by 6 bases, with 14 bases between them. The germline V gene has CDR1 SQVTM and CDR2 ANQGSEA. The CDR3 has 12 amino acids. Written as DNA, the CDR3 is TGCAGCGGCGGGGCCCTTAAGGATACGCAGTATTTT. Amino acids: CSGGALKDTQYF.

The V call is TRBV6-6, the J call TRBJ1-1, with D hard to call. Germline loops: CDR1 MNHNY, CDR2 SVGAGI (reference sequence). V was cut by 0 bases and J by 8 bases, with 7 bases left in between. This CDR3 spans 12 amino acids. The CDR3 sequence: CASSYSTTEAFF. In DNA, the CDR3 is TGTGCCAGCAGTTACTCGACGACAGAAGCTTTCTTT.

This clonotype came up a few times. The rearrangement links TRBV19 to TRBJ1-4; TRBD1 might be the D (6 bases). Trimming left V 5 bases short and J 14 bases short, with 24 bases between. Germline assignment: CDR1 LNHDA and CDR2 SQIVND (reference sequence). The CDR3 extends over 15 amino acids. CDR3 nucleotide sequence: TGTGCCAGTAGTGGAACGACAGGTCCGCCGCAATCGCTGTTTTTT. Its protein is CASSGTTGPPQSLFF.